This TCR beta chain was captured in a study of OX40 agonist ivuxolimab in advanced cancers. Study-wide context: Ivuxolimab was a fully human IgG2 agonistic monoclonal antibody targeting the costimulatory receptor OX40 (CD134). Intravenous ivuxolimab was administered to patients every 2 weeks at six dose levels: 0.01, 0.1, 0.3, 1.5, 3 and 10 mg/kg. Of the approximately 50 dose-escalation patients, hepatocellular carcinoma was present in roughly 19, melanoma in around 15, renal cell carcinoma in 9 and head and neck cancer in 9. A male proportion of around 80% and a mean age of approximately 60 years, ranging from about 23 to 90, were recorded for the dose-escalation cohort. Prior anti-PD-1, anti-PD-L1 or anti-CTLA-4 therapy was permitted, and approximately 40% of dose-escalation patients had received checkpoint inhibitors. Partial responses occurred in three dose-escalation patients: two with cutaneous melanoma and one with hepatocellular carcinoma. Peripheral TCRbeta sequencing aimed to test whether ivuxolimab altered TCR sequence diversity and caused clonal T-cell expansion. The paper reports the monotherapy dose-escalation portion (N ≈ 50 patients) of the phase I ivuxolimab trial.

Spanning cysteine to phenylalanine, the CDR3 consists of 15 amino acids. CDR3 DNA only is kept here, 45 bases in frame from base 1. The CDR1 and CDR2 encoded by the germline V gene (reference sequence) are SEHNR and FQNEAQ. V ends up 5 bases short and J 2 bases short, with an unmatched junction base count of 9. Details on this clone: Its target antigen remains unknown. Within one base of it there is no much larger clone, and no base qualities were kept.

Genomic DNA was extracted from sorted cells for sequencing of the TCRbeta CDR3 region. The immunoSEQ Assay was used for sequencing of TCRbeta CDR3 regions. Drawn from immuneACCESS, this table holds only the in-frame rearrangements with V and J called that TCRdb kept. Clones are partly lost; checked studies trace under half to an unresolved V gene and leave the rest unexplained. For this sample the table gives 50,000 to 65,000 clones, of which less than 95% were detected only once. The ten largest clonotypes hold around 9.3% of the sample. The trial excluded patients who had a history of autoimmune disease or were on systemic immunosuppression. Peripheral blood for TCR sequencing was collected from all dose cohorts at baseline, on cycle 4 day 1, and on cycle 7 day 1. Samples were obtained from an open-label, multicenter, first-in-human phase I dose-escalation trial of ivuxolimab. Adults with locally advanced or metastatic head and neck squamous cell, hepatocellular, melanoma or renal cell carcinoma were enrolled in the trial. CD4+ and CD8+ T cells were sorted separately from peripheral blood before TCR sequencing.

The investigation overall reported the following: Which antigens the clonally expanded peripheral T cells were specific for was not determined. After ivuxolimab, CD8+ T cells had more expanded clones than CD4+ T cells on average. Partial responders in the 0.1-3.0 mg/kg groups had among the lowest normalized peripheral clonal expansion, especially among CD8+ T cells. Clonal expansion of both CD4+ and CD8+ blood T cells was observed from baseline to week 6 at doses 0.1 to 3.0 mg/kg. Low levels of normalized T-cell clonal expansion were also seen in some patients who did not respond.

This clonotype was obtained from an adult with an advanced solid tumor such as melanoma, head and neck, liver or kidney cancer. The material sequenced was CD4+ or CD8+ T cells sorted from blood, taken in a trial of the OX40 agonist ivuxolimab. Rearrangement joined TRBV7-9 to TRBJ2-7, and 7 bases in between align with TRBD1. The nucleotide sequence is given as TGTGCCAGCAGCAATTTTGAGGACAGGCCCTACGAGCAGTACTTC. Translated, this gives CASSNFEDRPYEQYF.